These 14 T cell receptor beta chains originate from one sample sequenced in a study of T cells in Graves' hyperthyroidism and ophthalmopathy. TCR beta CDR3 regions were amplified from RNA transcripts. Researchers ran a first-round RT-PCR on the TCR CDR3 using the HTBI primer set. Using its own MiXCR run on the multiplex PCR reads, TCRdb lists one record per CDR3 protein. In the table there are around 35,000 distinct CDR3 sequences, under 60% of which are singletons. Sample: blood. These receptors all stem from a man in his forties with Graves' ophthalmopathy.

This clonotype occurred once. Here the CDR3 DNA reads TGTGCCAGCAGCTTACTAGGCACTCCTACCTACGAGCAGTACTTC. Residues: CASSLLGTPTYEQYF. The chain carries TRBV7-9 and TRBJ2-7, with unresolved D. The CDR3 runs 15 residues. Germline CDR1 and CDR2: SEHNR and FQNEAQ (reference sequence). The ends were cut back, 2 bases at V and 2 bases at J, with 13 bases in the middle.

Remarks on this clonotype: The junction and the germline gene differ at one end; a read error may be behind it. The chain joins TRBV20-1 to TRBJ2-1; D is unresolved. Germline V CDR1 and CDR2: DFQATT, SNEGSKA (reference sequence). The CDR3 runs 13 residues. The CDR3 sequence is CSARGTYSNQQFF. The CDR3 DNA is TGCAGTGCTAGAGGGACGTATAGCAATCAGCAGTTCTTC.

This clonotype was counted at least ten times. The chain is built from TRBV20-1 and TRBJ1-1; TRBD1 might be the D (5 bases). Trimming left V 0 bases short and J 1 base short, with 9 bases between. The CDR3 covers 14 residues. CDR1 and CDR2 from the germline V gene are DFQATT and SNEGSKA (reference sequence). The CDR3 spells CSARDPGSNTEAFF. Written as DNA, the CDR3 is TGCAGTGCTAGAGACCCAGGGTCGAACACTGAAGCTTTCTTT.

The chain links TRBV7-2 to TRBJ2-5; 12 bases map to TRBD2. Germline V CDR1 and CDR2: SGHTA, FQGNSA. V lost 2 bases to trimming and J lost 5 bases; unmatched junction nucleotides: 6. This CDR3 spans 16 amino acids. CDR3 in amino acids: CASSLTTSGSTETQYF. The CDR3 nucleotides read TGTGCCAGCAGCTTAACGACTAGCGGGAGTACGGAGACCCAGTACTTC.

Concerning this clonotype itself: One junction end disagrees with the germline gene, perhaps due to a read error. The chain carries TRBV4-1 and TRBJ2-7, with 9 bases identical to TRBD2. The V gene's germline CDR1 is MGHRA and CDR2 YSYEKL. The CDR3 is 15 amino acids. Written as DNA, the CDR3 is TGCGTCAGCAGTCCCGCGGGGGGGGGCTCCTACGAGCAGTACTTC. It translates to CVSSPAGGGSYEQYF.

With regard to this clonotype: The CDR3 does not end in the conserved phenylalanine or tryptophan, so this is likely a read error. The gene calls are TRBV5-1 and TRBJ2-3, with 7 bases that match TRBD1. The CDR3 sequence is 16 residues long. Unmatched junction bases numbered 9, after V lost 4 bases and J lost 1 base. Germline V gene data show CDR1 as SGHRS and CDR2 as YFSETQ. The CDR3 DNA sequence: TGCGCCAGCAGCCCAGGACAGGCTGCACGCACAGATACGCAGTATTGT. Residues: CASSPGQAARTDTQYC.

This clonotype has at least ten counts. The CDR3 coding sequence is TGCGCCAGCAGCCTCCGGGGCGATCAGCCCCAGCATTTT. Protein product: CASSLRGDQPQHF. This chain connects TRBV4-1 to TRBJ1-5; maybe TRBD1 (5 bases). In germline, CDR1 is MGHRA, CDR2 YSYEKL. The length of the CDR3 is 13 residues. Trimming stripped 4 bases from V and 5 bases from J, with 9 bases between.

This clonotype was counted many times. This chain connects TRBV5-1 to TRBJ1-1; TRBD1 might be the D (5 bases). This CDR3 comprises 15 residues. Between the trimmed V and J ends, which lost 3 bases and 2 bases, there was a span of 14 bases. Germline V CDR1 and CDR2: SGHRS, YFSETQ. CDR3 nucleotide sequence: TGCGCCAGCAGCTGGGACGGGGCGCCCAACACTGAAGCTTTCTTT. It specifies CASSWDGAPNTEAFF.

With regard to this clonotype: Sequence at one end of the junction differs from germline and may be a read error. CDR3 in DNA: TGTGCCAGAAGTGAAGCTGAGACAGGGGGCACAGATACGGAGTATTTT. Amino acids: CARSEAETGGTDTEYF. The rearrangement joins TRBV6-1 to TRBJ2-3; 10 bases line up with TRBD1. The CDR3 runs to 16 residues. CDR1 and CDR2 from the germline V gene are MNHNS and SASEGT.

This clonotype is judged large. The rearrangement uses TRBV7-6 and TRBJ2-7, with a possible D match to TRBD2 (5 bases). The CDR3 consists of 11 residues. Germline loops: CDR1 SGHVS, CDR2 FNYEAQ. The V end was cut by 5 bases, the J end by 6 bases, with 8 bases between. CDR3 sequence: CASSGGAEQYF. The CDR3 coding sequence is TGTGCCAGCAGCGGAGGAGCCGAGCAGTACTTC.

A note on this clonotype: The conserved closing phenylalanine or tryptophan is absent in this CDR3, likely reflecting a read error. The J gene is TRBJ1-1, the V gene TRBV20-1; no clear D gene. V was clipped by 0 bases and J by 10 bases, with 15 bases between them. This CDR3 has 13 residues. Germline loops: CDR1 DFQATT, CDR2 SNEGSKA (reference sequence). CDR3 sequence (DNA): TGCAGTGCTAGAGACTCCGGTGCAGGAAGAGCTTTCTCT. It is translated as CSARDSGAGRAFS.

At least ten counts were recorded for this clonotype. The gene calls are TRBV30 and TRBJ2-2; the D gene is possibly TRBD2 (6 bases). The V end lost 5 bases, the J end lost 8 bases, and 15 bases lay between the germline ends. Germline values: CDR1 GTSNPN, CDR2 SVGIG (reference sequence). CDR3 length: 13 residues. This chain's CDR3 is CAWERLGGGELFF. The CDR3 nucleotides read TGTGCCTGGGAACGACTGGGGGGTGGGGAGCTGTTTTTT.

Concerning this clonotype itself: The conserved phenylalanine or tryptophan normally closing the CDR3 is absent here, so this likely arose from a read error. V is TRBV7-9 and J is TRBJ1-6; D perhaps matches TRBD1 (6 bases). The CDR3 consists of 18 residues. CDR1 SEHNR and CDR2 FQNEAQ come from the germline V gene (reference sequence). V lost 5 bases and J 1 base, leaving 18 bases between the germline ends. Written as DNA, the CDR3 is TGTGCCAGCAGCCCCTACGGCCAGGGGAGGTCCTATAATTCACCCCTCCACCTT. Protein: CASSPYGQGRSYNSPLHL.

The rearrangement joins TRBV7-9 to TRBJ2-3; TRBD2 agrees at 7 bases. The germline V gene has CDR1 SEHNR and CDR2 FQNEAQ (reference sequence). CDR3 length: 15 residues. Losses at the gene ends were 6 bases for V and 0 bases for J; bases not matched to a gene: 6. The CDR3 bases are TGTGCCAGCAGTCCGGGGGGTGCTAGCACAGATACGCAGTATTTT. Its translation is CASSPGGASTDTQYF.